This TCR beta chain was captured by sequencing in a study of blood T cell repertoires in COVID-19 (dated by TCRdb to the early 2020s). Looking at the study overall: Samples covering the acute and convalescent phases of COVID-19 were provided by collaborators in the United States, Italy and Spain. The prospective study material was composed of cDNA or gDNA derived from T cells, B-cell-depleted T cells, or PBMCs. Deeply sampled blood TCRbeta repertoires from subjects exposed to, actively infected with, or recovered from COVID-19 were included in the dataset. A freely available public database, intended as a resource for researchers studying the immune response to SARS-CoV-2, is where the repertoires were released. Samples came from the ongoing ImmuneRACE study (first 160 participants) plus 1,254 subjects from 6 global collaborators. Sample metadata almost always included a de-identified subject ID, COVID-19 status, age in years and sex. Where HLA class I and class II types were available, the types were taken from metadata supplied by the sample provider, not from assay-based typing. Here is what the overall study found, with its caveats: Clinical and demographic metadata were provided uncurated, with the amount varying by source and participant.

The CDR3 contains 14 residues, cysteine and phenylalanine counted. This entry keeps only the CDR3 DNA: 42 bases, framed from base 1. From the germline V gene (reference sequence), CDR1 is MNHEY and CDR2 is SMNVEV. V is pruned by 5 bases and J by 5 bases, leaving 5 bases of the junction without a gene match. In regard to this clone: Its antigen has not been determined. Qualities for individual bases were not recorded, and no much larger clone is one base off. Distinct nucleotide sequences in the sample also encode this CDR3.

TCRbeta CDR3 regions were amplified from genomic DNA by means of the immunoSEQ Assay, a bias-controlled multiplex PCR. On the authors' methods: Within the assay, amplification of reference gene primers was used to estimate how many nucleated cells each sample contained. To quantify the absolute abundance of each unique TCRbeta CDR3 rearrangement, sequence reads were collapsed and filtered. For each sample, productive Simpson clonality was calculated by taking the square root of Simpson's diversity index across productive rearrangements. Entries here come from immuneACCESS through TCRdb and include only in-frame sequences with V and J called. Some clones fail to appear in such tables; in the studies checked, an unresolved V gene covers under half of the shortfall, and the cause of the remainder is unknown. Clone size and the V and J calls come from that table; the DNA yielded D and trimming. For this sample there are approximately 290,000 clones; about nine tenths appear just once. In total, the top ten clones hold 1.1% of the sample.

In the prospective study, participants were roughly 18 to 100 years old, resided in around 25 geographic areas of the United States, and were enrolled through a virtual design. Cohort assignment in the prospective study relied on participant-reported clinical history from a screening survey and a study questionnaire. Recovered participants in ImmuneRACE Cohort 3 were defined as having two consecutive negative NP/OP PCR tests, clearance from a healthcare professional, or resolution of symptoms. In the prospective study, whole blood, serum and a nasopharyngeal or oropharyngeal swab were collected from each participant by mobile phlebotomists. Participants in the prospective study had the option to provide additional blood draws and questionnaires over a 2-month period. Before DNA extraction, prospective study blood samples were shipped either frozen or at room temperature.

The sequence links TRBV27 to TRBJ2-1, with TRBD2 matching 8 junction bases. This clonotype was sampled from a woman in her twenties or thirties who had recovered from COVID-19. The sample consisted of PBMCs or T cells enriched from blood (not recorded which). The CDR3 protein sequence reads: CASSLAGGHNEQFF. The DNA is as follows: TGTGCCAGCAGTCTTGCGGGAGGACACAATGAGCAGTTCTTC.